These 21 T cell receptor beta chains originate from one sample sequenced in a study of T-cell reconstitution after alpha-beta-depleted transplantation in children. TCRbeta library preparation incorporated unique molecular identifiers. TCRdb recomputed calls from the PCR reads with MiXCR, one row per CDR3 protein. The table records under 100,000 distinct CDR3 sequences, 15% of them present only once. The sequenced sample was PBMCs, mostly from graft donor cells, obtained 180 days after TCRalphabeta/CD19-depleted stem cell transplant. Receptors were obtained from a male patient aged 2-15 years who had a stem cell transplant for acute lymphoblastic leukemia, so the T cells may come from the graft donor.

The chain employs TRBV10-3 and TRBJ1-2; D call uncertain. Germline V gene data show CDR1 as ENHRY and CDR2 as SYGVKD. The CDR3 has 14 amino acids. Deletions cut 1 base from V and 4 bases from J, with 10 bases between. The CDR3 spells CAISEWRGAYGYTF. The CDR3 DNA is TGTGCCATCAGTGAGTGGCGGGGTGCCTATGGCTACACCTTC.

In its sample, this clonotype is medium-sized. This chain connects TRBV11-2 to TRBJ2-1, with 7 bases that match TRBD2. The CDR3 length is 15 residues. V lost 0 bases and J lost 9; bases outside the gene matches: 8. The germline V gene encodes CDR1 SGHAT and CDR2 FQNNGV. CDR3 in DNA: TGTGCCAGCAGCTTAGATACGGGGGAGGGCCGTGAGCAGTTCTTC. Translated: CASSLDTGEGREQFF.

In this sample, this clonotype turned up a few times. The rearrangement uses TRBV7-2 and TRBJ1-2, with D unresolved. The CDR3 covers 11 residues. V was trimmed by 7 bases and J by 4 bases, leaving 7 bases between them. CDR1 is SGHTA, CDR2 FQGNSA, per germline. CDR3 coding DNA: TGTGCCAGCAAGGCAAGCTATGGCTACACCTTC. Translated: CASKASYGYTF.

In its sample, this clonotype was seen a few times. This rearrangement joins TRBV29-1 to TRBJ1-5, with D perhaps matching TRBD1 (5 bases). The CDR3 sequence is 14 residues long. CDR1 is SQVTM and CDR2 is ANQGSEA in the germline V gene. The ends were cut back, 3 bases at V and 6 bases at J, with 15 bases in the middle. The CDR3 coding sequence is TGCAGCGTTGAGGAGGGGTCGGCAGGTCAGCCCCAGCATTTT. Translated: CSVEEGSAGQPQHF.

This clonotype was observed many times. The chain links TRBV29-1 to TRBJ2-1; tentatively, D is TRBD1 or TRBD2 (5 bases each). With 4 bases removed from V and 2 bases from J, the gap between germline ends came to 9 bases. Germline assignment: CDR1 SQVTM and CDR2 ANQGSEA. This CDR3 spans 13 amino acids. CDR3 nucleotides: TGCAGCGTTGGTGGGGGTGCCTACAATGAGCAGTTCTTC. Translating gives CSVGGGAYNEQFF.

This chain connects TRBV13 to TRBJ2-6; D ambiguous. Trimming shortened V by 1 base and J by 1 base, and 5 bases separated the two germline ends. In germline, CDR1 is PRHDT, CDR2 FYEKMQ (reference sequence). The CDR3 loop spans 15 amino acids. CDR3 in amino acids: CASSLVLSGANVLTF. CDR3 nucleotide sequence: TGTGCCAGCAGCTTAGTCCTATCTGGGGCCAACGTCCTGACTTTC.

The J gene is TRBJ1-6, the V gene TRBV20-1; D is unclear. The CDR3 sequence is 15 residues long. Germline CDR1 reads DFQATT; CDR2 reads SNEGSKA (reference sequence). V gave up 0 bases and J gave up 9 bases, with 15 bases separating them. The CDR3 coding sequence is TGCAGTGCTAGAGATCCGGGCAAGGATAGTTCACCCCTCCACTTT. It is translated as CSARDPGKDSSPLHF.

The table lists this clonotype with a few counts. V usage is TRBV5-6 and J usage is TRBJ2-5; D uncertain. Germline CDR1 reads SGHDT; CDR2 reads YYEEEE. The CDR3 consists of 14 residues. Trimming took 1 base from V and 5 from J, leaving 12 bases between them. DNA of the CDR3: TGTGCCAGCAGCTTGTGGCAAATCCGGGAGACCCAGTACTTC. It specifies CASSLWQIRETQYF.

The chain joins TRBV5-4 to TRBJ2-5; either TRBD1 or TRBD2 may supply D (6 bases each). Trimming removed 5 bases at V and 5 bases at J, with 16 bases between. Germline V gene sequence: CDR1 SGHNT, CDR2 YYREEE (reference sequence). The CDR3 spans 14 residues. The DNA of the CDR3 is TGTGCCAGCAGTAAAGGGGGTGGGGGGGAGACCCAGTACTTC. Translation gives CASSKGGGGETQYF.

The rearrangement uses TRBV12-3 or TRBV12-4 and TRBJ1-2, with 10 bases that match TRBD1. The CDR3 consists of 16 residues. Unmatched junction bases numbered 7, after V lost 5 bases and J lost 1 base. The CDR3 is CASSPLRTGGNYGYTF. For the CDR3, the DNA is TGTGCCAGCAGTCCCCTGAGGACAGGGGGTAACTATGGCTACACCTTC.

This chain joins TRBV18 and TRBJ1-3; 11 nucleotides align to TRBD1. Germline CDR1 and CDR2: KGHSH and LQKENI. Trimming cost V 2 bases and J 0 bases; bases outside gene matches: 6. The CDR3 spans 18 residues. The CDR3 nucleotides read TGTGCCAGCTCACCAGGGACAGGGGGTGATGACTCTGGAAACACCATATATTTT. This encodes CASSPGTGGDDSGNTIYF.

This clonotype occurred a few times. V is TRBV7-9 and J is TRBJ2-7; D ambiguous. The CDR3 covers 16 residues. V gave up 1 base and J gave up 3 bases, with 16 bases separating them. Germline CDR1 and CDR2: SEHNR and FQNEAQ (reference sequence). CDR3 sequence: CASSLVSRQANYEQYF. CDR3 nucleotide sequence: TGTGCCAGCAGCTTAGTGTCGAGGCAGGCGAACTACGAGCAGTACTTC. The whole variable domain, remainder taken from reference TRBV7-9 and TRBJ2-7, is DTGVSQNPRHKITKRGQNVTFRCDPISEHNRLYWYRQTLGQGPEFLTYFQNEAQLEKSRLLSDRFSAERPKGSFSTLEIQRTEQGDSAMYLCASSLVSRQANYEQYFGPGTRLTVT.

The chain is built from TRBV7-2 and TRBJ2-5, with D possibly TRBD2 on 5 matching bases. The V end lost 5 bases, the J end lost 5 bases, and 15 bases lay between the germline ends. This CDR3 has 14 residues. In germline, CDR1 is SGHTA, CDR2 FQGNSA. The CDR3 is CASSIGPGSETQYF. The CDR3 DNA reads as TGTGCCAGCAGCATAGGGCCGGGGAGCGAGACCCAGTACTTC.

This clonotype was seen ten or more times. This CDR3 reads CASSEPTGYQPQHF. The CDR3, as DNA: TGTGCCAGCAGTGAACCGACAGGTTATCAGCCCCAGCATTTT. This chain connects TRBV6-1 to TRBJ1-5, with D possibly being TRBD1 (6 bases). Germline assignment: CDR1 MNHNS and CDR2 SASEGT. The V end lost 2 bases, the J end lost 5 bases, and 10 bases lay between the germline ends. The CDR3 spans 14 residues.

This clonotype was detected a few times. V and J are TRBV3-1 and TRBJ2-1, with 7 bases identical to TRBD1. The V gene end was trimmed by 4 bases and the J gene end by 6 bases; junction bases not matched to a gene: 6. This CDR3 contains 14 residues. Germline V CDR1 and CDR2: LGHDT, YNNKEL (reference sequence). The DNA of the CDR3 is TGTGCCAGCAGCCCTTCGACAGGGTTCAATGAGCAGTTCTTC. The encoded protein is CASSPSTGFNEQFF.

This clonotype was counted only a few times. The CDR3 protein is CATSWGGVSYNEQFF. The CDR3 DNA is TGTGCCACTTCCTGGGGGGGAGTCTCCTACAATGAGCAGTTCTTC. V is TRBV24-1 and J is TRBJ2-1; 7 nucleotides agree with TRBD2. J gave up 0 bases and V 10 bases, and 8 bases lay outside the gene matches. This CDR3 comprises 15 residues. CDR1 KGHDR and CDR2 SFDVKD come from the germline V gene.

This clonotype was counted between two and nine times. Written as DNA, the CDR3 is TGCGCCAGCAGACTCTACGCCGGGGGAACAACAGATACGCAGTATTTT. Its translation: CASRLYAGGTTDTQYF. This rearrangement joins TRBV5-1 to TRBJ2-3; possible D gene TRBD2, 6 bases. The CDR3 is 16 residues long. V gave up 5 bases and J gave up 3 bases, with 19 bases separating them. Looked up from germline, CDR1 is SGHRS and CDR2 is YFSETQ.

This clonotype has a handful of counts. The chain recombines TRBV28 with TRBJ1-3, with TRBD1 identical over 8 bases. CDR3 length: 15 amino acids. The germline gives CDR1 MDHEN, CDR2 SYDVKM. With V trimmed by 5 bases and J by 4 bases, 7 bases remained unmatched. The CDR3 protein is CASSATGGRGNTIYF. In nucleotides, the CDR3 is TGTGCCAGCAGTGCTACAGGGGGTCGAGGAAACACCATATATTTT.

The sample holds a few counts of this clonotype. The rearrangement uses TRBV7-2 and TRBJ2-3; D possibly corresponds to TRBD2 (7 bases). Germline values: CDR1 SGHTA, CDR2 FQGNSA. The CDR3 is made up of 16 amino acids. The ends were cut back, 2 bases at V and 0 bases at J, with 12 bases in the middle. CDR3 region: CASSLWAGASTDTQYF. For the CDR3, the DNA is TGTGCCAGCAGCTTATGGGCGGGGGCTAGCACAGATACGCAGTATTTT. The full variable domain, completed using reference TRBV7-2 and TRBJ2-3, is GAGVSQSPSNKVTEKGKDVELRCDPISGHTALYWYRQSLGQGLEFLIYFQGNSAPDKSGLPSDRFSAERTGGSVSTLTIQRTQQEDSAVYLCASSLWAGASTDTQYFGPGTRLTVL.

Many counts were recorded for this clonotype. This sequence joins TRBV12-3 or TRBV12-4 and TRBJ2-4, with 10 bases matching TRBD2. J gave up 4 bases and V 6 bases, and 6 bases lay outside the gene matches. The CDR3 consists of 15 residues. The CDR3 here is CASSNPGLAKNIQYF. The CDR3 nucleotides are TGTGCCAGCAGCAATCCGGGACTAGCGAAAAACATTCAGTACTTC.

The rearrangement uses TRBV5-6 and TRBJ2-1, with TRBD2 identical over 8 bases. Germline V gene data show CDR1 as SGHDT and CDR2 as YYEEEE. Trimming cost V 2 bases and J 3 bases; bases outside gene matches: 7. The CDR3 has 16 amino acids. The CDR3 DNA reads TGTGCCAGCAGCTTAGACGGGGGGGCCATCTACAATGAGCAGTTCTTC. Encoded protein: CASSLDGGAIYNEQFF.